The entry that follows covers one T cell receptor beta chain sequence. As yet, its antigen is unknown. These data are taken from a study of T cells expressing NK-cell markers. TCRdb re-called the 5' RACE reads, yielding one record per CDR3 amino acid sequence without DNA. The table for this sample gives some 600,000 distinct CDR3 sequences. From germline, CDR1 is SGHAT and CDR2 FQNNGV. This CDR3 spans 14 amino acids. Overall study results and limits: About six donors showed dominant NKG2C+ clonotypes comprising roughly 1.0-7.0% of their CD8+ T cells.

This clonotype originated in a man aged 18-30 years in good health. This chain links TRBV11-2 with TRBJ1-1; with no DNA, the TCRdb D assignment of TRBD1 cannot be verified. Sequenced material: blood T cells: a sorted CD56 or NKG2C T cell subset, CD4+ or CD8+ T cells, or bulk PBMC T cells (not recorded which). CDR3 in amino acids: CASSMGQGNTEAFF.